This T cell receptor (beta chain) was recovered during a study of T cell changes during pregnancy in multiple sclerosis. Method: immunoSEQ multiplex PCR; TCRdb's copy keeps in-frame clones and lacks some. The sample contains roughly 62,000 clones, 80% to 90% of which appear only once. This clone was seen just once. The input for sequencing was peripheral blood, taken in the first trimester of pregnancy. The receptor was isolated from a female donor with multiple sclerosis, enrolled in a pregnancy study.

Here the CDR3 DNA reads TGCGCCAGCAGCCAAGACAGGGATTTTAACTATGGCTACACCTTC. Protein product: CASSQDRDFNYGYTF. The chain uses TRBV4-3 and TRBJ1-2; D might be TRBD1 (5 bases). V was clipped by 0 bases and J by 1 base, with 9 bases between them. The CDR3 length is 15 residues. Germline CDR1 and CDR2: LGHNA and YSLEER.